This is a list of T cell receptor beta chains from one sample in a study of T cells in localized non-small cell lung cancer. Generated by immunoSEQ multiplex PCR, the TCRdb table keeps only in-frame clones and is missing some. The sample includes about 25,000 clones, roughly 90% of them seen just once. This specimen consisted of peripheral blood, obtained before any cancer treatment. The receptors derive from a man aged 40 to 69 with stage III squamous cell lung carcinoma. The CDR3 runs from the conserved cysteine through the conserved F or W. Each record gives: D gene, J gene, clone size, V gene, CDR3 protein, CDR3 DNA. D genes are given only for firm matches. Not all rows give a size; the values are once, few, many and, for expanded clones, a class.

d_call: .; j_call: TRBJ2-3; clone_size: .; v_call: TRBV5-1; cdr3_aa: CASSLGGSALSTDTQYF; cdr3_nt: TGCGCCAGCAGCTTGGGAGGTAGCGCCCTGAGCACAGATACGCAGTATTTT
d_call: .; j_call: TRBJ1-2; clone_size: .; v_call: TRBV2; cdr3_aa: CASSGFEVRAPYGYTF; cdr3_nt: TGTGCCAGCAGTGGCTTTGAGGTTCGGGCCCCCTATGGCTACACCTTC
d_call: TRBD1; j_call: TRBJ1-4; clone_size: .; v_call: TRBV5-1; cdr3_aa: CASSSGTGNEKLFF; cdr3_nt: TGCGCCAGCAGCTCGGGGACAGGGAACGAAAAACTGTTTTTT
d_call: TRBD1; j_call: TRBJ2-5; clone_size: .; v_call: TRBV28; cdr3_aa: CASSFSRQGVGETQYF; cdr3_nt: TGTGCCAGCAGTTTTTCCCGACAGGGGGTAGGAGAGACCCAGTACTTC
d_call: .; j_call: TRBJ1-1; clone_size: .; v_call: TRBV28; cdr3_aa: CASFETGSTMNTEAFF; cdr3_nt: TGTGCCAGCTTTGAAACAGGGAGCACCATGAACACTGAAGCTTTCTTT
d_call: .; j_call: TRBJ2-5; clone_size: .; v_call: TRBV5-8; cdr3_aa: CASSQFQETQYF; cdr3_nt: TGTGCCAGCAGCCAATTTCAAGAGACCCAGTACTTC
d_call: .; j_call: TRBJ1-2; clone_size: once; v_call: TRBV28; cdr3_aa: CASSTPAGYGYTF; cdr3_nt: TGTGCCAGCAGCACCCCGGCGGGCTATGGCTACACCTTC
d_call: TRBD2; j_call: TRBJ2-3; clone_size: .; v_call: TRBV10-3; cdr3_aa: CASTPGGQGDTQYF; cdr3_nt: TGTGCCAGTACCCCGGGGGGGCAAGGAGATACGCAGTATTTT
d_call: .; j_call: TRBJ1-4; clone_size: .; v_call: TRBV7-2; cdr3_aa: CASSLQSTTNEKLFF; cdr3_nt: TGTGCCAGCAGCTTGCAGTCTACAACTAATGAAAAACTGTTTTTT
d_call: .; j_call: TRBJ2-1; clone_size: .; v_call: TRBV4-2; cdr3_aa: CASSQDWLRGRYNEQFF; cdr3_nt: TGTGCCAGCAGCCAAGATTGGTTGAGGGGCCGATACAATGAGCAGTTCTTC
d_call: TRBD1; j_call: TRBJ2-7; clone_size: .; v_call: TRBV7-7; cdr3_aa: CASSPTGARDEQYF; cdr3_nt: TGTGCCAGCAGCCCGACAGGGGCTCGGGACGAGCAGTACTTC
d_call: .; j_call: TRBJ2-2; clone_size: .; v_call: TRBV5-1; cdr3_aa: CASSLRETTGELFF; cdr3_nt: TGCGCCAGCAGCTTGCGGGAGACCACCGGGGAGCTGTTTTTT
d_call: .; j_call: TRBJ1-4; clone_size: .; v_call: TRBV6-1; cdr3_aa: CASSVTATNEKLFF; cdr3_nt: TGTGCCAGCAGTGTGACAGCAACTAATGAAAAACTGTTTTTT